A selection of T cell receptor beta chains follows, all from one sample in a study of T cell responses to AZD1222 COVID-19 vaccine. Libraries were prepared by immunoSEQ multiplex PCR; TCRdb keeps only in-frame clonotypes and omits some of them. The sample holds about 89,000 clones, about 90% seen once. The sample here was peripheral blood, taken 28 days after the second AZD1222 dose. Receptors were obtained from an adult who received the AZD1222 COVID-19 vaccine. The CDR3 runs from the conserved cysteine through the conserved F or W. The D gene is left open where the match is weak. A row's size may be missing; if present it is once, few, many or a size class.

v_gene: TRBV6-4
j_gene: TRBJ2-3
d_gene: NA
abundance: NA
CDR3aa: CASSDSQQATDTQYF
CDR3nt: TGTGCCAGCAGTGACTCGCAACAGGCCACAGATACGCAGTATTTT

v_gene: TRBV7-8
j_gene: TRBJ2-7
d_gene: NA
abundance: NA
CDR3aa: CASSPDYPVYEQYF
CDR3nt: TGTGCCAGCAGCCCCGACTACCCCGTTTACGAGCAGTACTTC

v_gene: TRBV12-3/TRBV12-4
j_gene: TRBJ1-2
d_gene: NA
abundance: NA
CDR3aa: CASSFLRNYGYTF
CDR3nt: TGTGCCAGCAGTTTCTTGCGAAACTATGGCTACACCTTC

v_gene: TRBV2
j_gene: TRBJ1-1
d_gene: TRBD1
abundance: NA
CDR3aa: CASSSDAGGLAFF
CDR3nt: TGTGCCAGCAGTTCGGACGCAGGGGGCTTGGCTTTCTTT

v_gene: TRBV12-5
j_gene: TRBJ2-2
d_gene: NA
abundance: NA
CDR3aa: CASGLVMGRDGELFF
CDR3nt: TGTGCTAGTGGTTTGGTAATGGGACGGGACGGGGAGCTGTTTTTT

v_gene: TRBV2
j_gene: TRBJ1-4
d_gene: NA
abundance: NA
CDR3aa: CASRERGAGEKLFF
CDR3nt: TGTGCCAGCAGGGAGAGGGGGGCTGGAGAAAAACTGTTTTTT

v_gene: TRBV6-5
j_gene: TRBJ1-4
d_gene: NA
abundance: NA
CDR3aa: CASSSLQTAGKKLFF
CDR3nt: TGTGCCAGCAGTTCACTCCAGACGGCCGGCAAAAAACTGTTTTTT

v_gene: TRBV18
j_gene: TRBJ1-5
d_gene: NA
abundance: NA
CDR3aa: CASSPPGERANQPQHF
CDR3nt: TGTGCCAGCTCACCACCGGGAGAGAGGGCTAATCAGCCCCAGCATTTT

v_gene: TRBV6-6
j_gene: TRBJ1-6
d_gene: TRBD1
abundance: NA
CDR3aa: CASADRGGNSPLHF
CDR3nt: TGTGCCAGCGCTGACAGGGGAGGTAATTCACCCCTCCACTTT

v_gene: TRBV6-6
j_gene: TRBJ1-3
d_gene: NA
abundance: NA
CDR3aa: CASSGTLSGNTIYF
CDR3nt: TGTGCCAGCAGTGGGACACTCTCTGGAAACACCATATATTTT

v_gene: TRBV15
j_gene: TRBJ2-1
d_gene: TRBD1
abundance: NA
CDR3aa: CATRDRGVYNEQFF
CDR3nt: TGTGCCACCCGAGACAGGGGCGTCTACAATGAGCAGTTCTTC

v_gene: TRBV2
j_gene: TRBJ1-4
d_gene: NA
abundance: NA
CDR3aa: CASSEGRANEKLFF
CDR3nt: TGTGCCAGCAGTGAGGGACGGGCTAATGAAAAACTGTTTTTT

v_gene: TRBV10-3
j_gene: TRBJ2-5
d_gene: TRBD2
abundance: NA
CDR3aa: CAISESVGRRGKEETQYF
CDR3nt: TGTGCCATCAGTGAGTCAGTGGGTAGGCGGGGGAAAGAAGAGACCCAGTACTTC

v_gene: TRBV6-4
j_gene: TRBJ2-1
d_gene: NA
abundance: NA
CDR3aa: CASSPEPSSYNEQFF
CDR3nt: TGTGCCAGCAGTCCAGAGCCTAGCTCCTACAATGAGCAGTTCTTC

v_gene: TRBV14
j_gene: TRBJ1-4
d_gene: NA
abundance: NA
CDR3aa: CASSRGLNEKLFF
CDR3nt: TGTGCCAGCAGCCGGGGGCTTAATGAAAAACTGTTTTTT

v_gene: TRBV27
j_gene: TRBJ1-1
d_gene: NA
abundance: once
CDR3aa: CASSFGSQNTEAFF
CDR3nt: TGTGCCAGCAGTTTCGGGTCTCAAAACACTGAAGCTTTCTTT

v_gene: TRBV12-3/TRBV12-4
j_gene: TRBJ1-4
d_gene: TRBD1
abundance: NA
CDR3aa: CASNRDRDEKLFF
CDR3nt: TGTGCCAGCAACAGGGACAGAGATGAAAAACTGTTTTTT

v_gene: TRBV5-1
j_gene: TRBJ2-5
d_gene: NA
abundance: NA
CDR3aa: CASSLGGEETQYF
CDR3nt: TGCGCCAGCAGCTTGGGGGGAGAAGAGACCCAGTACTTC

v_gene: TRBV18
j_gene: TRBJ2-7
d_gene: TRBD2
abundance: NA
CDR3aa: CARSPGAGGEEQYF
CDR3nt: TGTGCCCGCTCACCGGGGGCGGGGGGAGAAGAGCAGTACTTC

v_gene: TRBV6-6
j_gene: TRBJ1-6
d_gene: NA
abundance: NA
CDR3aa: CASSRLPDGEANSPLHF
CDR3nt: TGTGCCAGCAGCCGATTACCCGATGGGGAGGCCAATTCACCCCTCCACTTT

v_gene: TRBV4-1
j_gene: TRBJ2-5
d_gene: TRBD1
abundance: NA
CDR3aa: CASSLGQDQETQYF
CDR3nt: TGCGCCAGCAGCCTGGGACAGGACCAAGAGACCCAGTACTTC

v_gene: TRBV14
j_gene: TRBJ2-3
d_gene: NA
abundance: NA
CDR3aa: CASSGTLGDTQYF
CDR3nt: TGTGCCAGCTCGGGGACCTTGGGGGATACGCAGTATTTT

v_gene: TRBV5-1
j_gene: TRBJ2-3
d_gene: TRBD2
abundance: NA
CDR3aa: CASSLLAGGQDTQYF
CDR3nt: TGCGCCAGCAGCTTGCTAGCGGGGGGCCAAGATACGCAGTATTTT

v_gene: TRBV28
j_gene: TRBJ2-7
d_gene: TRBD2
abundance: few
CDR3aa: CASPPGLAGAYYEQYF
CDR3nt: TGTGCCAGCCCGCCGGGGCTAGCGGGGGCCTACTACGAGCAGTACTTC

v_gene: TRBV6-6
j_gene: TRBJ2-1
d_gene: NA
abundance: NA
CDR3aa: CASSYERRRYNEQFF
CDR3nt: TGTGCCAGCAGTTACGAGAGGAGACGGTACAATGAGCAGTTCTTC

v_gene: TRBV7-3
j_gene: TRBJ2-3
d_gene: TRBD2
abundance: NA
CDR3aa: CASSIASGGTDTQYF
CDR3nt: TGTGCCAGCAGCATTGCTAGCGGGGGCACAGATACGCAGTATTTT

v_gene: TRBV7-9
j_gene: TRBJ2-4
d_gene: NA
abundance: NA
CDR3aa: CASSLEGLGKNIQYF
CDR3nt: TGTGCCAGCAGCTTAGAGGGGCTGGGCAAAAACATTCAGTACTTC

v_gene: TRBV6-5
j_gene: TRBJ1-1
d_gene: TRBD1
abundance: few
CDR3aa: CASRTGGAKGTEAFF
CDR3nt: TGTGCCAGCCGGACAGGGGGCGCGAAGGGTACTGAAGCTTTCTTT

v_gene: TRBV4-2
j_gene: TRBJ2-1
d_gene: NA
abundance: NA
CDR3aa: CASSPPVPNEQFF
CDR3nt: TGTGCCAGCAGCCCCCCTGTGCCCAATGAGCAGTTCTTC

v_gene: TRBV11-1
j_gene: TRBJ1-1
d_gene: NA
abundance: few
CDR3aa: CASSLVGWTEAFF
CDR3nt: TGTGCCAGCAGCTTAGTGGGCTGGACTGAAGCTTTCTTT

v_gene: TRBV5-5
j_gene: TRBJ1-3
d_gene: TRBD1
abundance: NA
CDR3aa: CASTPGQPRSGNTIYF
CDR3nt: TGTGCCAGCACCCCGGGACAGCCGCGCTCTGGAAACACCATATATTTT

v_gene: TRBV5-1
j_gene: TRBJ1-6
d_gene: NA
abundance: NA
CDR3aa: CASSSGGYGESPLHF
CDR3nt: TGCGCCAGCAGCTCGGGGGGGTATGGAGAATCACCCCTCCACTTT

v_gene: TRBV5-6
j_gene: TRBJ2-1
d_gene: NA
abundance: NA
CDR3aa: CASSLASHLEQFF
CDR3nt: TGTGCCAGCAGCTTGGCATCGCATCTGGAGCAGTTCTTC

v_gene: TRBV14
j_gene: TRBJ1-2
d_gene: NA
abundance: NA
CDR3aa: CASSQRFTAVDGYTF
CDR3nt: TGTGCCAGCAGCCAAAGGTTCACGGCAGTGGATGGCTACACCTTC

v_gene: TRBV14
j_gene: TRBJ2-7
d_gene: TRBD1
abundance: NA
CDR3aa: CASSRLGTELPEQYF
CDR3nt: TGTGCCAGCAGCCGGTTAGGGACAGAGCTCCCCGAGCAGTACTTC

v_gene: TRBV2
j_gene: TRBJ1-2
d_gene: TRBD1
abundance: NA
CDR3aa: CASTRGTGDNYGYTF
CDR3nt: TGTGCCAGCACCAGGGGGACAGGGGATAACTATGGCTACACCTTC

v_gene: TRBV4-1
j_gene: TRBJ1-1
d_gene: TRBD1
abundance: NA
CDR3aa: CASSPRQGDTEAFF
CDR3nt: TGCGCCAGCAGCCCTAGACAGGGGGACACTGAAGCTTTCTTT

v_gene: TRBV28
j_gene: TRBJ2-1
d_gene: TRBD2
abundance: NA
CDR3aa: CASSLAGGGLNEQFF
CDR3nt: TGTGCCAGCAGTTTAGCGGGAGGGGGGCTGAATGAGCAGTTCTTC

v_gene: TRBV6-6
j_gene: TRBJ2-5
d_gene: NA
abundance: NA
CDR3aa: CASSSHREETQYF
CDR3nt: TGTGCCAGCAGTTCCCACAGGGAAGAGACCCAGTACTTC

v_gene: TRBV19
j_gene: TRBJ1-1
d_gene: NA
abundance: NA
CDR3aa: CASSIRLLNTEAFF
CDR3nt: TGTGCCAGTAGTATTCGACTGTTGAACACTGAAGCTTTCTTT

v_gene: TRBV3-1/TRBV3-2
j_gene: TRBJ1-1
d_gene: NA
abundance: NA
CDR3aa: CASSPRSGNTEAFF
CDR3nt: TGTGCCAGCAGCCCGAGATCCGGGAACACTGAAGCTTTCTTT

v_gene: TRBV5-1
j_gene: TRBJ2-5
d_gene: TRBD1
abundance: NA
CDR3aa: CASSRDSSQETQYF
CDR3nt: TGCGCCAGCAGCAGGGACAGTTCACAAGAGACCCAGTACTTC

v_gene: TRBV7-3
j_gene: TRBJ2-7
d_gene: NA
abundance: NA
CDR3aa: CASSLNGGSYEQYF
CDR3nt: TGTGCCAGCAGCTTAAATGGCGGATCCTACGAGCAGTACTTC

v_gene: TRBV5-1
j_gene: TRBJ2-1
d_gene: TRBD1
abundance: NA
CDR3aa: CASSRTGTDEQFF
CDR3nt: TGCGCCAGCAGCCGGACAGGGACGGATGAGCAGTTCTTC

v_gene: TRBV3-1/TRBV3-2
j_gene: TRBJ2-7
d_gene: TRBD2
abundance: NA
CDR3aa: CASSSRLAGWLEQYF
CDR3nt: TGTGCCAGCAGCTCCCGACTAGCGGGTTGGCTCGAGCAGTACTTC

v_gene: TRBV5-4
j_gene: TRBJ1-1
d_gene: NA
abundance: once
CDR3aa: CASSPNRDVGGEAFF
CDR3nt: TGTGCCAGCAGCCCCAACAGGGATGTAGGCGGTGAAGCTTTCTTT

v_gene: TRBV28
j_gene: TRBJ1-6
d_gene: TRBD1
abundance: NA
CDR3aa: CASKQGAGVSPLHF
CDR3nt: TGTGCCAGCAAACAGGGGGCGGGAGTATCACCCCTCCACTTT

v_gene: TRBV3-1/TRBV3-2
j_gene: TRBJ2-1
d_gene: NA
abundance: NA
CDR3aa: CASSSHGGEQFF
CDR3nt: TGTGCCAGCAGCTCGCATGGCGGTGAGCAGTTCTTC

v_gene: TRBV28
j_gene: TRBJ1-5
d_gene: NA
abundance: NA
CDR3aa: CATRALSNQPQHF
CDR3nt: TGTGCCACTCGGGCCCTTAGCAATCAGCCCCAGCATTTT

v_gene: TRBV18
j_gene: TRBJ1-4
d_gene: NA
abundance: once
CDR3aa: CASSTSESNEKLFF
CDR3nt: TGTGCCAGCTCAACCTCAGAGTCTAATGAAAAACTGTTTTTT

v_gene: TRBV5-1
j_gene: TRBJ2-1
d_gene: NA
abundance: NA
CDR3aa: CASSLVGLAIGDNEQFF
CDR3nt: TGCGCCAGCAGCTTGGTGGGGCTAGCCATAGGCGACAATGAGCAGTTCTTC

v_gene: TRBV19
j_gene: TRBJ1-6
d_gene: NA
abundance: NA
CDR3aa: CASRDKPSNSPLHF
CDR3nt: TGTGCCAGTCGGGACAAGCCTAGTAATTCACCCCTCCACTTT

v_gene: TRBV30
j_gene: TRBJ2-7
d_gene: TRBD1
abundance: NA
CDR3aa: CACVSFGRTPRQGRRDEQYF
CDR3nt: TGTGCCTGCGTGTCGTTTGGTCGAACCCCCCGACAGGGACGCAGGGACGAGCAGTACTTC